Below, 14 T cell receptor beta chains from the same sample are listed, as sequenced in a study of T cells in localized non-small cell lung cancer. Produced via immunoSEQ multiplex PCR; TCRdb's table is partial and in-frame only. The sample shows almost 65,000 clones, roughly 90% of them seen only once. The sample consisted of peripheral blood, taken before any cancer treatment. Receptors were obtained from a woman between 35 and 75 years old with stage I lung adenocarcinoma.

This chain uses TRBV4-2 with TRBJ2-7; no reliable D call. The CDR3 is 14 residues long. V gave up 6 bases and J gave up 0 bases, with 12 bases separating them. The V gene's germline CDR1 is LGHNA and CDR2 YNFKEQ. CDR3 in DNA: TGTGCCAGCAGATACGGAGTTAGCTCCTACGAGCAGTACTTC. Protein sequence: CASRYGVSSYEQYF.

The chain links TRBV4-2 to TRBJ2-7, with D unclear. The CDR3 covers 14 residues. Germline-derived CDR1 and CDR2 are LGHNA and YNFKEQ. V dropped 4 bases and J dropped 1 base, with 11 bases sitting between them. CDR3 sequence (DNA): TGTGCCAGCAGCCCTGTGGGTCCTTCCTACGAGCAGTACTTC. It encodes CASSPVGPSYEQYF.

J is TRBJ1-3 and V is TRBV7-9; D is ambiguous. V lost 3 bases to trimming and J lost 2 bases, with 23 bases between them. Germline assignment: CDR1 SEHNR and CDR2 FQNEAQ (reference sequence). CDR3 length: 19 residues. CDR3 in amino acids: CASSFSGARAERAGNTIYF. The CDR3 DNA is TGTGCCAGCAGCTTCTCAGGAGCCCGAGCCGAGCGGGCTGGAAACACCATATATTTT.

This chain uses TRBV18 with TRBJ2-1; 16 positions agree with TRBD2. This CDR3 is built from 17 residues. With V trimmed by 3 bases and J by 7 bases, 6 bases remained unmatched. The germline gives CDR1 KGHSH, CDR2 LQKENI. The CDR3 coding sequence is TGTGCCAGCTCACCCCCGGGACTAGCGGGAGGGGCGAATGAGCAGTTCTTC. This sequence encodes CASSPPGLAGGANEQFF.

The chain has TRBV4-2 and TRBJ1-1, with D possibly matching TRBD1 (6 bases). Looked up from germline, CDR1 is LGHNA and CDR2 is YNFKEQ. This CDR3 spans 15 amino acids. Trimming left V 2 bases short and J 1 base short, with 11 bases between. The chain's CDR3 is CASSQRQEPNTEAFF. CDR3 in DNA: TGTGCCAGCAGCCAACGACAGGAGCCGAACACTGAAGCTTTCTTT.

The gene calls are TRBV18 and TRBJ1-2, with D possibly TRBD1 on 6 matching bases. V shed 3 bases and J shed 4 bases, with 9 bases lying between them. Germline CDR1 KGHSH, CDR2 LQKENI. This CDR3 has 13 amino acids. CDR3: CASSPVGGYGYTF. DNA of the CDR3: TGTGCCAGCTCACCGGTAGGGGGCTATGGCTACACCTTC. The full variable domain, with the rest looked up from reference TRBV18 and TRBJ1-2, is NAGVMQNPRHLVRRRGQEARLRCSPMKGHSHVYWYRQLPEEGLKFMVYLQKENIIDESGMPKERFSAEFPKEGPSILRIQQVVRGDSAAYFCASSPVGGYGYTFGSGTRLTVV.

This chain connects TRBV5-1 to TRBJ1-6, with D unclear. The CDR3 contains 13 residues. Per the germline V gene, CDR1 is SGHRS and CDR2 is YFSETQ. Deletions cut 4 bases from V and 4 bases from J, with 6 bases between. The CDR3 region is CASSEEYNSPLHF. In DNA form, the CDR3 reads TGCGCCAGCAGCGAGGAGTATAATTCACCCCTCCACTTT.

The rearrangement joins TRBV4-3 to TRBJ1-2; D possibly corresponds to TRBD1 (5 bases). V lost 0 bases, J lost 2 bases, and 13 bases lay in between. The V gene's germline CDR1 is LGHNA and CDR2 YSLEER. This CDR3 comprises 16 residues. CDR3 sequence (DNA): TGCGCCAGCAGCCAAGAAGGAGGGGACGTAAACTATGGCTACACCTTC. This sequence encodes CASSQEGGDVNYGYTF.

CDR3 in amino acids: CASSVGSMAFF. The CDR3, as DNA: TGTGCCAGCAGTGTAGGCAGTATGGCTTTCTTT. The V call is TRBV6-1, the J call TRBJ1-1; D ambiguous. Trimming cost V 4 bases and J 11 bases, with 11 bases left between them. There are 11 residues in the CDR3. CDR1 and CDR2 (germline): MNHNS, SASEGT.

The chain links TRBV11-3 to TRBJ2-3; maybe TRBD2 (7 bases). Germline-derived CDR1 and CDR2 are SGHNT and YENEEA. The CDR3 has 15 residues. V was pared by 6 bases and J by 4 bases, with 17 bases between. Written as DNA, the CDR3 is TGTGCCAGCAGTACTGGGGGGGCCTCGGCAGATACGCAGTATTTT. Its protein is CASSTGGASADTQYF.

The chain employs TRBV11-2 and TRBJ2-6; D may be TRBD1 (7 bases). The CDR3 is made up of 17 amino acids. CDR1 and CDR2 (germline): SGHAT, FQNNGV. V dropped 2 bases and J dropped 2 bases, with 13 bases sitting between them. The CDR3 bases are TGTGCCAGCAGCTTAAGGGGCAGGGGGGCTGGGGCCAACGTCCTGACTTTC. Its protein is CASSLRGRGAGANVLTF.

As regards this clone: A junction boundary mismatches the germline segment, possibly from a read error. J is TRBJ2-1 and V is TRBV7-7, with a tentative D call TRBD2 (5 bases). This CDR3 has 14 amino acids. The V gene's germline CDR1 is SSHAT and CDR2 FNYEAQ (reference sequence). The CDR3 loop reads CASSLSLVNNEQFF. The CDR3 region has the DNA TGTGCTAGCAGCTTATCACTAGTTAACAATGAGCAGTTCTTC.

V is TRBV9 and J is TRBJ2-2; 8 bases are a match to TRBD1. Germline V gene sequence: CDR1 SGDLS, CDR2 YYNGEE. The length of the CDR3 is 16 residues. With 3 bases clipped from V and 3 bases from J, the junction kept 7 bases outside the gene matches. CDR3 sequence (DNA): TGTGCCAGCAGCGCCTCCGGGACAGGTTACACCGGGGAGCTGTTTTTT. Encoded protein: CASSASGTGYTGELFF.

The chain employs TRBV18 and TRBJ1-5, with 7 bases identical to TRBD1. The CDR3 extends over 17 amino acids. With 3 bases clipped from V and 5 bases from J, the junction kept 13 bases outside the gene matches. Germline V lookup: CDR1 KGHSH, CDR2 LQKENI. The CDR3 region is CASSPQRTGRDHQPQHF. In DNA form, the CDR3 reads TGTGCCAGCTCACCGCAGCGGACAGGCCGTGACCATCAGCCCCAGCATTTT.